These T cell receptor beta chains were read from a single sample in a study of vaccination and CD4 T cells after COVID-19. MiXCR, run by TCRdb on the PCR reads, gives a single entry per CDR3 protein. The sample records 9,500 to 15,000 distinct CDR3 sequences, more than 45% being singletons. Their target antigens are unknown. Sequencing input: CD4+ T cells from blood, cultured in vitro. All receptors come from a human donor who had recovered from COVID-19. The CDR3 runs from the conserved cysteine through the conserved F or W. Each record gives: clone size, J gene, D gene, V gene, CDR3 DNA, CDR3 protein. D genes are given only for firm matches. Size is stated for part of the rows, as once, few or many counts, or as a class when the clone is expanded.

size: .
J: TRBJ1-6
D: .
V: TRBV29-1
DNA: TGCAGCGTTGCACAAGACAATAATTCACCCCTCCACTTT
CDR3: CSVAQDNNSPLHF

size: .
J: TRBJ2-5
D: TRBD2
V: TRBV20-1
DNA: TGCAGTGCTAGAGAACCGGGACTAGCGGGAGGGCCTCGAGAGACCCAGTACTTC
CDR3: CSAREPGLAGGPRETQYF

size: .
J: TRBJ1-1
D: .
V: TRBV5-5
DNA: TGTGCCAGCAGCTTGAAGGTGAACACTGAAGCTTTCTTT
CDR3: CASSLKVNTEAFF

size: .
J: TRBJ1-6
D: .
V: TRBV30
DNA: TGTGCCTGGGGCCTTAAACGGGTTTATAATTCACCCCTCCACTTT
CDR3: CAWGLKRVYNSPLHF

size: few
J: TRBJ1-5
D: TRBD1
V: TRBV5-4
DNA: TGTGCCAGCAGCTTAGCCCGGGACAGGGTAGGCAATCAGCCCCAGCATTTT
CDR3: CASSLARDRVGNQPQHF

size: .
J: TRBJ2-1
D: .
V: TRBV19
DNA: TGTGCCAGTAGTATAGTTTCCCTCGACAGGCGCCTTGGGAATGAGCAGTTCTTC
CDR3: CASSIVSLDRRLGNEQFF

size: few
J: TRBJ1-5
D: .
V: TRBV7-2
DNA: TGTGCCAGCAGCCTTCAGAGTTGGGGCTCCAATCAGCCCCAGCATTTT
CDR3: CASSLQSWGSNQPQHF

size: few
J: TRBJ1-6
D: TRBD1
V: TRBV6-1
DNA: TGTGCCAGCAGGACGACAGGGAGTGGTTCACCCCTCCACTTT
CDR3: CASRTTGSGSPLHF

size: .
J: TRBJ1-6
D: .
V: TRBV7-9
DNA: TGTGCCAGCAGCTTAGCCCCGGGGTTCAATTCACCCCTCCACTTT
CDR3: CASSLAPGFNSPLHF

size: few
J: TRBJ2-7
D: TRBD2
V: TRBV20-1
DNA: TGCAGTGCGCAGCGGACTAGCGACTACGAGCAGTACTTC
CDR3: CSAQRTSDYEQYF